This T cell receptor (beta chain) was obtained from a study of blood T cell repertoires in COVID-19. Study information: The United States, Italy and Spain were the sources of the acute and convalescent COVID-19 samples.

TCRdb's table, derived via immunoSEQ multiplex PCR, lists solely in-frame clones and lacks some. The sample yields hundreds of thousands of clones, roughly 87% seen once. Participants spanned ages about 18 to 100 years and resided in roughly 22 US areas. Cohort placement rested on clinical history that participants reported themselves. The V end lost 0 bases, the J end lost 6 bases, and 12 bases lay between the germline ends. The CDR3 covers 14 residues. CDR1 LNHDA and CDR2 SQIVND come from the germline V gene (reference sequence). The sequenced sample consisted of PBMCs or T cells enriched from blood (not recorded which). This receptor was obtained from a woman under 30 who had recovered from COVID-19. J is TRBJ2-7 and V is TRBV19; D might be TRBD2 (6 bases). DNA for the CDR3: TGTGCCAGTAGTATAGACGGGAGTCGGCGCGAGCAGTACTTC. Its protein is CASSIDGSRREQYF.